This T cell receptor beta chain was recovered during a study of cytomegalovirus exposure and HLA in healthy donors. The V and J ends lost 0 bases and 8 bases respectively, with 14 bases between them. Germline assignment: CDR1 SGHRS and CDR2 YFSETQ. The CDR3 sequence is 15 residues long. Researchers ran the PCR with 60 Vbeta and 13 Jbeta primers. The repertoire was sequenced with immunoSEQ multiplex PCR; TCRdb's copy has only in-frame clones and lacks some. The sample carries over 150,000 clones, about 83% recorded once. Sequenced: PBMCs. This clonotype was obtained from a girl aged 10 to 17 in good health and CMV-seropositive. The chain combines TRBV5-1 with TRBJ1-4, with a tentative D call TRBD1 (6 bases). For the CDR3, the DNA is TGCGCCAGCAGCTTGGTAGGGGGTTCAGAAGAAAAACTGTTTTTT. Protein product: CASSLVGGSEEKLFF.